Shown below are 27 T cell receptor beta chains from a single sample sequenced in a study of blood T cell repertoires in COVID-19. Sequencing used immunoSEQ multiplex PCR; TCRdb keeps in-frame clones, though not all of them. The profile shows under 300,000 clones, about 87% of them singletons. Sequencing was done on a sample of peripheral blood. The receptor source for this set is a woman aged 40 to 50 with acute or convalescent COVID-19.

The chain carries TRBV13 and TRBJ1-1; no clear D gene. CDR1 and CDR2 (germline): PRHDT, FYEKMQ (reference sequence). The germline V and J ends were trimmed by 5 bases and 0 bases, with 10 bases remaining between them. The CDR3 is made up of 14 amino acids. This CDR3 is CASSPQSLNTEAFF. As DNA, the CDR3 is TGTGCCAGCAGCCCACAGTCCTTGAACACTGAAGCTTTCTTT.

The chain links TRBV19 to TRBJ2-2; D gene ambiguous. CDR1 and CDR2 (germline): LNHDA, SQIVND (reference sequence). The CDR3 has 12 amino acids. V was trimmed by 4 bases and J by 6 bases, leaving 6 bases between them. The CDR3 loop is CASSTLPGELFF. DNA for the CDR3: TGTGCCAGTAGTACCCTCCCCGGGGAGCTGTTTTTT.

The CDR3 DNA reads TGTGCCAGCAGTGCCTCTAGCGGAGCTGGCACAGATACGCAGTATTTT. Translating it yields CASSASSGAGTDTQYF. The chain is built from TRBV2 and TRBJ2-3; 7 bases align to TRBD2. Germline lookup yields CDR1 SNHLY and CDR2 FYNNEI. The CDR3 is 16 residues long. V was pared by 4 bases and J by 1 base, with 8 bases of the junction left unmatched.

Concerning this clone itself: Other DNA sequences in the sample encode the same CDR3. The CDR3 DNA follows: TGTGCCAGCAGTGACCCAGGGAACACTGAAGCTTTCTTT. Translated, it gives CASSDPGNTEAFF. The J gene is TRBJ1-1, the V gene TRBV2; no clear D gene. Germline CDR1 reads SNHLY; CDR2 reads FYNNEI. V shed 3 bases and J shed 1 base, with 6 bases lying between them. The CDR3 has 13 amino acids.

The J gene is TRBJ1-5, the V gene TRBV6-5; the D gene is possibly TRBD1 (6 bases). Germline assignment: CDR1 MNHEY and CDR2 SVGAGI. Trimming removed 5 bases at V and 2 bases at J, with 13 bases between. The CDR3 extends over 15 amino acids. The CDR3 sequence: CASSLRGKGNQPQHF. CDR3 nucleotide sequence: TGTGCCAGCAGTCTAAGGGGGAAAGGCAATCAGCCCCAGCATTTT.

This clone was seen just once. The chain couples TRBV3-1 (or the pseudogene TRBV3-2) to TRBJ2-5; 8 bases line up with TRBD2. The CDR3 runs to 14 residues. Germline values: CDR1 LGHDT, CDR2 YNNKEL (reference sequence). V trimming: 5 bases; J trimming: 4 bases; junction bases outside the gene matches: 6. This chain's CDR3 is CASSARGGRETQYF. CDR3 DNA sequence: TGTGCCAGCAGCGCCCGGGGGGGCCGAGAGACCCAGTACTTC.

The CDR3 region is CASSDAGQGDNEQFF. In DNA, the CDR3 is TGTGCCAGCAGCGATGCGGGACAGGGGGACAATGAGCAGTTCTTC. V usage is TRBV21-1 and J usage is TRBJ2-1; TRBD1 is the table's D call and was not checked against the DNA. TRBV21-1 is a pseudogene. CDR3 size: 15 residues.

The rearrangement links TRBV30 to TRBJ1-6; 9 nucleotides match TRBD1. V lost 1 base and J lost 8; bases outside the gene matches: 3. Germline V gene lookup returns CDR1 GTSNPN and CDR2 SVGIG (reference sequence). The CDR3 spans 14 residues. The CDR3 reads CAWSAGQGDSPLHF. The DNA of the CDR3 is TGTGCCTGGAGTGCGGGACAGGGAGATTCACCCCTCCACTTT.

The chain joins TRBV19 to TRBJ1-2, with a tentative D call TRBD1 (6 bases). This CDR3 is 15 amino acids long. Germline CDR1 and CDR2: LNHDA and SQIVND (reference sequence). The ends were cut back, 3 bases at V and 4 bases at J, with 15 bases in the middle. This CDR3 is CASSIGQGYSYGYTF. CDR3 DNA: TGTGCCAGTAGTATCGGGCAGGGGTATAGCTATGGCTACACCTTC.

The J gene is TRBJ1-3, the V gene TRBV5-1; the D is unclear. The germline V gene has CDR1 SGHRS and CDR2 YFSETQ. This CDR3 region has 14 residues. Trimming left V 4 bases short and J 0 bases short, with 8 bases between. Written as DNA, the CDR3 is TGCGCCAGCAGCCAGGAAAGCTCTGGAAACACCATATATTTT. As protein: CASSQESSGNTIYF.

The gene calls are TRBV7-4 and TRBJ1-2; 7 bases line up with TRBD1. V shed 5 bases, J shed 2 bases, and the junction held 14 bases outside the gene matches. The germline V gene encodes CDR1 SGHVT and CDR2 SQSDAQ. This CDR3 is 17 amino acids long. CDR3 sequence (DNA): TGTGCCAGCAGCCACTCCGGGACAGTGGAGGGCAACTATGGCTACACCTTC. Residues: CASSHSGTVEGNYGYTF.

V usage is TRBV30 and J usage is TRBJ1-6; D perhaps matches TRBD1 (5 bases). The germline V gene encodes CDR1 GTSNPN and CDR2 SVGIG (reference sequence). CDR3 length: 13 residues. Trimming cost V 4 bases and J 15 bases, with 19 bases left between them. CDR3 DNA sequence: TGTGCCTGGACTATCGCCCCCCGACAGAGCCTCCACTTT. Translation: CAWTIAPRQSLHF.

As to this clone: The same CDR3 arises from other DNA sequences in this sample as well. The V gene is TRBV9, the J gene TRBJ1-5; tentative D call: TRBD1 (5 bases). V lost 0 bases and J 2 bases, leaving 9 bases between the germline ends. CDR1 and CDR2 from the germline V gene are SGDLS and YYNGEE. The CDR3 spans 15 residues. In DNA form, the CDR3 reads TGTGCCAGCAGCGTAGGGGGAGGGGGCAATCAGCCCCAGCATTTT. This gives the protein CASSVGGGGNQPQHF.

The V and J genes are TRBV19 and TRBJ2-3; weak D call: TRBD1 (6 bases). V was shortened by 3 bases and J by 6 bases, with 10 bases between the two germline ends. This CDR3 spans 13 amino acids. Germline lookup yields CDR1 LNHDA and CDR2 SQIVND (reference sequence). CDR3 region: CASSIGGRDTQYF. CDR3 bases: TGTGCCAGTAGTATTGGGGGCCGGGATACGCAGTATTTT. Combining the CDR3 with reference TRBV19 and TRBJ2-3 gives the whole variable domain DGGITQSPKYLFRKEGQNVTLSCEQNLNHDAMYWYRQDPGQGLRLIYYSQIVNDFQKGDIAEGYSVSREKKESFPLTVTSAQKNPTAFYLCASSIGGRDTQYFGPGTRLTVL.

The chain couples TRBV19 to TRBJ1-4, with D possibly being TRBD1 (6 bases). This CDR3 has 16 residues. V shed 5 bases and J shed 0 bases, with 13 bases lying between them. The germline CDR1 and CDR2 sequences are LNHDA and SQIVND (reference sequence). The CDR3 reads CASSSGQLSTNEKLFF. CDR3 nucleotides: TGTGCCAGTAGTTCAGGACAGCTATCAACTAATGAAAAACTGTTTTTT.

The chain carries TRBV28 and TRBJ1-1, with D possibly TRBD1 on 5 matching bases. CDR1 is MDHEN and CDR2 is SYDVKM in the germline V gene. V shed 6 bases and J shed 6 bases, with 14 bases lying between them. The CDR3 runs to 13 residues. CDR3 sequence: CASRVGQGAEAFF. The CDR3, as DNA: TGTGCCAGCAGGGTGGGCCAAGGGGCTGAAGCTTTCTTT.

J is TRBJ1-2 and V is TRBV9; tentatively, D is TRBD1 (5 bases). The CDR3 is 15 amino acids. Between the trimmed V and J ends, which lost 0 bases and 7 bases, there was a span of 16 bases. CDR1 and CDR2 (germline): SGDLS, YYNGEE. DNA of the CDR3: TGTGCCAGCAGCGTAGGGTCCTTGGGGGGGACTGGCTACACCTTC. This sequence encodes CASSVGSLGGTGYTF. Looking up the rest from reference TRBV9 and TRBJ1-2 gives the full variable domain: DSGVTQTPKHLITATGQRVTLRCSPRSGDLSVYWYQQSLDQGLQFLIQYYNGEERAKGNILERFSAQQFPDLHSELNLSSLELGDSALYFCASSVGSLGGTGYTFGSGTRLTVV.

The rearrangement joins TRBV7-8 to TRBJ1-2; D may be TRBD1 (6 bases). V was trimmed by 5 bases and J by 2 bases, leaving 15 bases between them. The CDR3 consists of 15 residues. The V gene's germline CDR1 is SGHVS and CDR2 FQNEAQ. The CDR3 protein is CASSKTGVLNYGYTF. In nucleotides, the CDR3 is TGTGCCAGCAGCAAGACAGGAGTACTAAACTATGGCTACACCTTC.

The chain joins TRBV15 to TRBJ1-5; D is unclear. Between the trimmed V and J ends, which lost 5 bases and 0 bases, there was a span of 17 bases. The CDR3 length is 17 residues. Germline CDR1 and CDR2: LNHNV and YYDKDF (reference sequence). CDR3 in DNA: TGTGCCACCAGCGGCGGTGCCGGTATCGATAGCAATCAGCCCCAGCATTTT. Translating gives CATSGGAGIDSNQPQHF.

V gene TRBV11-2 combines with J gene TRBJ1-2, with 7 positions matching TRBD1. The CDR3 contains 13 residues. Per the germline V gene, CDR1 is SGHAT and CDR2 is FQNNGV. With 1 base clipped from V and 7 bases from J, the junction kept 3 bases outside the gene matches. DNA for the CDR3: TGTGCCAGCAGCTTAGTTCAGGGGGGTGGCTACACCTTC. Its translation: CASSLVQGGGYTF.

The rearrangement uses TRBV3-1 (or the pseudogene TRBV3-2) and TRBJ2-7; 8 bases line up with TRBD1. The CDR3 length is 14 residues. Germline values: CDR1 LGHDT, CDR2 YNNKEL (reference sequence). Germline trimming cut 3 bases from V and 5 bases from J; bases unmatched to any gene: 6. In DNA form, the CDR3 reads TGTGCCAGCAGCCAGTCCCTGGGACAGGACGAGCAGTACGTC. This codes for CASSQSLGQDEQYV.

The chain is built from TRBV6-2 or TRBV6-3 and TRBJ2-7, with 7 bases identical to TRBD1. This CDR3 is built from 14 residues. CDR1 MNHEY and CDR2 SVGEGT come from the germline V gene. With 6 bases clipped from V and 6 bases from J, the junction kept 11 bases outside the gene matches. As DNA, the CDR3 is TGTGCCAGCAGCCTCTCCCGGACAGGCTCCGAGCAGTACGTC. Translated: CASSLSRTGSEQYV.

The table lists this clone with a count of one. The chain recombines TRBV6-5 with TRBJ1-6; no reliable D call. V dropped 10 bases and J dropped 0 bases, with 13 bases sitting between them. Germline CDR1 and CDR2: MNHEY and SVGAGI. This CDR3 has 15 amino acids. DNA of the CDR3: TGTGCCACCCAGAAACAGAGCTCCTATAATTCACCCCTCCACTTT. It encodes CATQKQSSYNSPLHF.

The gene calls are TRBV9 and TRBJ2-3; 8 nucleotides agree with TRBD1. The V gene's germline CDR1 is SGDLS and CDR2 YYNGEE. The V segment lost 7 bases and the J segment 4 bases; nucleotides outside the gene matches: 11. This CDR3 contains 15 residues. CDR3 sequence: CASSLTGAAADTQYF. The DNA for the CDR3 is TGTGCCAGCTCCCTGACAGGGGCGGCGGCAGATACGCAGTATTTT.

The chain employs TRBV12-5 and TRBJ1-1, with no clear D. This CDR3 has 13 amino acids. The germline V gene has CDR1 LGHNT and CDR2 FRNRAP. V was clipped by 3 bases and J by 4 bases, with 9 bases between them. This CDR3 reads CASGLSRGTEAFF. Here the CDR3 DNA reads TGTGCTAGTGGTTTAAGCCGGGGCACTGAAGCTTTCTTT.

J is TRBJ2-2 and V is TRBV6-1; 8 bases map to TRBD1. Germline V gene lookup returns CDR1 MNHNS and CDR2 SASEGT. V lost 3 bases and J lost 4; bases outside the gene matches: 4. The length of the CDR3 is 15 residues. This CDR3 reads CASSEHRGSTGELFF. The CDR3 nucleotides are TGTGCCAGCAGTGAGCACAGGGGGTCCACCGGGGAGCTGTTTTTT.

The chain combines TRBV7-8 with TRBJ2-3; 11 nucleotides agree with TRBD2. This CDR3 comprises 15 residues. The J segment lost 4 bases and the V segment lost 2 bases, leaving 2 bases of the junction unmatched. Germline V gives CDR1 SGHVS, CDR2 FQNEAQ. The chain's CDR3 is CASSLLAGGSDTQYF. CDR3 in DNA: TGTGCCAGCAGCTTACTAGCGGGGGGTTCAGATACGCAGTATTTT. The entire variable domain, with the rest obtained from reference TRBV7-8 and TRBJ2-3, is as follows: GAGVSQSPRYKVAKRGQDVALRCDPISGHVSLFWYQQALGQGPEFLTYFQNEAQLDKSGLPSDRFFAERPEGSVSTLKIQRTQQEDSAVYLCASSLLAGGSDTQYFGPGTRLTVL.